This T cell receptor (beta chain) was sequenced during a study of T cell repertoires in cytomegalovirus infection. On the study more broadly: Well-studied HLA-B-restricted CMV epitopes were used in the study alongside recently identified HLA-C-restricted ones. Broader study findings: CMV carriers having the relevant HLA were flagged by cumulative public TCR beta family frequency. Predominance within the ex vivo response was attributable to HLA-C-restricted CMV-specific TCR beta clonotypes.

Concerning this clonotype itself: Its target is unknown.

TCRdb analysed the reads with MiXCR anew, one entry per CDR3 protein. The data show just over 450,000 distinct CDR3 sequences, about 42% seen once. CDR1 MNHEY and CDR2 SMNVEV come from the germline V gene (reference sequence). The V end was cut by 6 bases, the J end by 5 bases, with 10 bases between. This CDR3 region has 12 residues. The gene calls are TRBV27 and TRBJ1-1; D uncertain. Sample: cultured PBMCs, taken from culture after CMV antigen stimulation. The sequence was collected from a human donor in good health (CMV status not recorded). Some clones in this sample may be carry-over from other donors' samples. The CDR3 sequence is CASRKLGTEAFF. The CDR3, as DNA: TGTGCCAGCAGAAAGCTCGGTACTGAAGCTTTCTTT.